One sample yielded the 13 T cell receptor beta chains listed below, sequenced in a study of blood T cell repertoires in COVID-19. This table comes from immunoSEQ multiplex PCR, and its TCRdb copy is limited to in-frame clones, with some not included. The sample lists 360,000 or so clones; approximately 84% were seen once. The sample taken for sequencing was PBMCs or T cells enriched from blood (not recorded which). The receptor source for this set is a woman under 40 who had recovered from COVID-19.

This rearrangement joins TRBV7-9 to TRBJ1-1; 8 bases match TRBD1. The CDR3 consists of 14 residues. The germline V gene has CDR1 SEHNR and CDR2 FQNEAQ (reference sequence). J lost 1 base, V lost 2 bases, and 0 bases had no gene match. This CDR3 reads CASSLQGANTEAFF. The CDR3 nucleotides are TGTGCCAGCAGCTTACAGGGGGCGAACACTGAAGCTTTCTTT.

This clone has a single count. Compared with germline, one end of the junction differs, possibly owing to a read error. The V call is TRBV7-7, the J call TRBJ2-1, with D possibly being TRBD1 (5 bases). In germline, CDR1 is SSHAT, CDR2 FNYEAQ (reference sequence). The CDR3 is 13 residues long. The CDR3 DNA reads TGTGCTAGCAGCTTAGACAGACACAATGAGCAGTTCTTC. Translating gives CASSLDRHNEQFF.

The chain joins TRBV2 to TRBJ2-4; TRBD2 matches 12 bases. Germline CDR1 reads SNHLY; CDR2 reads FYNNEI. The CDR3 spans 15 residues. Trimming cost V 8 bases and J 3 bases; bases outside gene matches: 5. The CDR3 DNA sequence: TGTGCCAGCCGCCGACTAGCGGGGGACAAAAACATTCAGTACTTC. The encoded protein is CASRRLAGDKNIQYF.

This sequence joins TRBV4-1 and TRBJ1-5; D is possibly TRBD1 (5 bases). V was pared by 1 base and J by 4 bases, with 20 bases between. This CDR3 spans 18 amino acids. Germline CDR1 and CDR2: MGHRA and YSYEKL. The CDR3: CASSQASIRAGQNQPQHF. DNA for the CDR3: TGCGCCAGCAGCCAAGCGTCAATTAGGGCAGGGCAGAATCAGCCCCAGCATTTT.

This chain uses TRBV29-1 with TRBJ2-7, with 11 bases aligning to TRBD2. The J segment lost 4 bases and the V segment lost 6 bases, leaving 14 bases of the junction unmatched. This CDR3 has 16 amino acids. Germline lookup yields CDR1 SQVTM and CDR2 ANQGSEA. CDR3 in amino acids: CSVAIAGGPREYEQYF. As DNA, the CDR3 is TGCAGCGTGGCAATAGCGGGAGGGCCTAGGGAATACGAGCAGTACTTC.

This rearrangement joins TRBV27 to TRBJ2-3, with D possibly matching TRBD1 (7 bases). Trimming cost V 6 bases and J 1 base, with 20 bases left between them. This CDR3 has 17 residues. The germline CDR1 and CDR2 sequences are MNHEY and SMNVEV (reference sequence). CDR3 DNA sequence: TGTGCCAGCAGAACTGCGGGGACAGTAACCCGCACAGATACGCAGTATTTT. Its protein is CASRTAGTVTRTDTQYF.

The rearrangement uses TRBV7-9 and TRBJ2-7; the match to TRBD2 covers 10 bases. This CDR3 has 15 amino acids. V was pared by 4 bases and J by 4 bases, with 7 bases of the junction left unmatched. Germline CDR1 SEHNR, CDR2 FQNEAQ (reference sequence). The CDR3 region has the DNA TGTGCCAGCAGCTCTCTAGCGGGAGCATATTACGAGCAGTACTTC. Translation gives CASSSLAGAYYEQYF.

There are a few counts of this clone. The CDR3, as DNA: TGCGCCAGCAGTCACATCGACAGACTGAACACTGAAGCTTTCTTT. Encoded protein: CASSHIDRLNTEAFF. V is TRBV23-1 and J is TRBJ1-1, with D tentatively TRBD1 (5 bases). TRBV23-1 is marked as an open reading frame, function uncertain. The ends were cut back, 3 bases at V and 0 bases at J, with 11 bases in the middle. The length of the CDR3 is 15 residues.

The CDR3 DNA follows: TGCGCCAGCAGCCAGCGGGGGGGCTCCTACAATGAGCAGTTCTTC. Its translation is CASSQRGGSYNEQFF. V is TRBV5-1 and J is TRBJ2-1; 10 bases agree with TRBD2. This CDR3 has 15 amino acids. J was trimmed by 0 bases and V by 4 bases; bases with no gene match: 1. Germline V gene sequence: CDR1 SGHRS, CDR2 YFSETQ.

This sequence joins TRBV6-5 and TRBJ1-5; D unresolved. The V gene's germline CDR1 is MNHEY and CDR2 SVGAGI. V was cut by 4 bases and J by 9 bases, with 16 bases left in between. The CDR3 has 14 amino acids. The CDR3 DNA reads as TGTGCCAGCAGTTCCCAAATTCAACTGCCGCCCCAGCATTTT. Its protein product is CASSSQIQLPPQHF.

The chain couples TRBV7-2 to TRBJ2-3; 7 bases are shared with TRBD2. V gave up 5 bases and J gave up 7 bases; unmatched junction bases: 6. The V gene's germline CDR1 is SGHTA and CDR2 FQGNSA. The CDR3 runs 13 residues. The CDR3 bases are TGTGCCAGCAGCCCCTACGGGGGGAATACGCAGTATTTT. Translating gives CASSPYGGNTQYF.

This clone appeared once. This chain joins TRBV28 and TRBJ2-1, with D perhaps TRBD2 (6 bases). Germline CDR1 and CDR2: MDHEN and SYDVKM. Trimming stripped 5 bases from V and 12 bases from J, with 20 bases between. This CDR3 comprises 14 residues. The CDR3 DNA follows: TGTGCCAGCAGTCCGCCGGGGACTTTCGTGGTGCAGTTCTTC. This codes for CASSPPGTFVVQFF. Looking up the rest from reference TRBV28 and TRBJ2-1 gives the full variable domain: DVKVTQSSRYLVKRTGEKVFLECVQDMDHENMFWYRQDPGLGLRLIYFSYDVKMKEKGDIPEGYSVSREKKERFSLILESASTNQTSMYLCASSPPGTFVVQFFGPGTRLTVL.

Only a few counts were recorded for this clone. The V gene is TRBV2, the J gene TRBJ1-2; 12 nucleotides match TRBD1. V shed 6 bases and J 7 bases; nucleotides not matched to a gene: 3. Per the germline V gene, CDR1 is SNHLY and CDR2 is FYNNEI. The CDR3 runs 13 residues. The DNA for the CDR3 is TGTGCCAGCAGGGGGACAGGGGGCACTGGCTACACCTTC. Translated: CASRGTGGTGYTF.